Listed below are T cell receptor beta chains from one sample, sequenced in a study of beta chain features in type 1 diabetes. Produced via immunoSEQ multiplex PCR; TCRdb's table is partial and in-frame only. The table includes roughly 140,000 clones, 8.1% detected once. Source material: central memory CD4+ T cells from blood. The receptors were sampled from a man aged 18 to 29 in good health. Each CDR3 is given with its conserved first and last residue. Fields, in order: V gene, CDR3 length, J gene, D gene, clone size, CDR3 protein, CDR3 DNA. A D gene is named only where the DNA matches it firmly. Expanded clones are given a class, and other clones once, few, many or no size at all.

>TRBV4-2|14|TRBJ2-4|-|many
CASSQVDSKNIQYF
TGTGCCAGCAGCCAAGTAGACAGCAAAAACATTCAGTACTTC
>TRBV19|15|TRBJ2-1|TRBD1|few
CASSIEGGAYNEQFF
TGTGCCAGTAGTATAGAAGGGGGCGCCTACAATGAGCAGTTCTTC
>TRBV9|15|TRBJ2-1|TRBD2|-
CASSVGTSGVYEQFF
TGTGCCAGCAGCGTAGGGACTAGCGGGGTCTATGAGCAGTTCTTC
>TRBV18|14|TRBJ2-7|-|few
CASSPGAGGGEQYF
TGTGCCAGCTCACCAGGTGCAGGGGGAGGCGAGCAGTACTTC
>TRBV7-9|16|TRBJ2-5|-|many
CASSLRGGGPQETQYF
TGTGCCAGCAGCTTAAGGGGAGGGGGTCCCCAAGAGACCCAGTACTTC
>TRBV7-8|15|TRBJ2-7|TRBD1|-
CASSAGGFSSYEQYF
TGTGCCAGCAGCGCAGGGGGCTTTAGCTCCTACGAGCAGTACTTC
>TRBV11-3|15|TRBJ2-2|-|few
CASSLTGLAEGELFF
TGTGCCAGCAGCTTAACAGGGCTAGCGGAGGGGGAGCTGTTTTTT
>TRBV4-1|19|TRBJ2-5|TRBD2|-
CASSQPWLTSRRVGETQYF
TGCGCCAGCAGCCAACCTTGGCTGACTAGCCGGAGGGTAGGGGAGACCCAGTACTTC
>TRBV7-2|16|TRBJ1-1|TRBD1|-
CASSLAVGQENTEAFF
TGTGCCAGCAGCTTAGCGGTAGGACAGGAGAACACTGAAGCTTTCTTT
>TRBV19|15|TRBJ1-5|TRBD1|-
CASSIVGKDRGLQHF
TGTGCCAGTAGTATAGTAGGCAAGGACAGGGGCCTCCAGCATTTT
>TRBV29-1|14|TRBJ2-1|TRBD1|-
CSATRRDRGGEQFF
TGCAGCGCGACAAGACGGGACAGGGGCGGTGAGCAGTTCTTC
>TRBV6-6|15|TRBJ1-1|TRBD1|-
CASSWGQGRNTEAFF
TGTGCCAGCAGTTGGGGACAGGGACGGAACACTGAAGCTTTCTTT
>TRBV28|17|TRBJ2-1|TRBD2|-
CASSLQTSAINSNEQFF
TGTGCCAGCAGTTTACAAACTAGCGCCATAAACTCCAATGAGCAGTTCTTC
>TRBV6-1|14|TRBJ2-7|-|few
CASRGQGTSYEQYF
TGTGCCAGCAGAGGTCAGGGCACCTCCTACGAGCAGTACTTC
>TRBV5-4|15|TRBJ2-1|-|-
CASSFRVGQYNEQFF
TGTGCCAGCAGCTTCAGGGTCGGACAGTACAATGAGCAGTTCTTC
>TRBV10-3|13|TRBJ2-7|-|-
CATGTGVTYEQYF
TGTGCCACGGGGACTGGTGTGACCTACGAGCAGTACTTC
>TRBV29-1|14|TRBJ2-1|TRBD2|many
CSVLSPLGGDEQFF
TGCAGCGTCTTAAGTCCCCTGGGGGGGGATGAGCAGTTCTTC
>TRBV5-1|15|TRBJ1-2|-|-
CASSPESGADYGYTF
TGCGCCAGCAGCCCAGAGTCAGGGGCGGACTATGGCTACACCTTC
>TRBV6-6|15|TRBJ2-3|-|-
CASSYPGGGTDTQYF
TGTGCCAGCAGTTACCCCGGAGGGGGCACAGATACGCAGTATTTT
>TRBV6-6|15|TRBJ1-2|-|-
CASSYPQGNNYGYTF
TGTGCCAGCAGTTACCCCCAGGGGAATAACTATGGCTACACCTTC
>TRBV2|15|TRBJ2-3|TRBD2|few
CASIRLAPSTDTQYF
TGTGCCAGCATCCGACTAGCGCCTAGCACAGATACGCAGTATTTT
>TRBV28|13|TRBJ1-1|-|-
CASPGRGDTEAFF
TGTGCCAGCCCAGGGAGGGGAGACACTGAAGCTTTCTTT
>TRBV6-1|13|TRBJ2-5|TRBD1|many
CASGTADRETQYF
TGTGCCAGCGGGACAGCGGATCGAGAGACCCAGTACTTC
>TRBV7-6|14|TRBJ2-7|-|many
CASSLGEMRGEQYF
TGTGCCAGCAGCTTAGGCGAAATGAGAGGCGAGCAGTACTTC
>TRBV7-2|16|TRBJ2-3|TRBD2|few
CASSSFGGGAPDTQYF
TGTGCCAGCAGCTCCTTCGGGGGGGGCGCCCCAGATACGCAGTATTTT
>TRBV7-2|16|TRBJ2-3|-|few
CASSLARRTGTDTQYF
TGTGCCAGCAGCTTAGCCCGCCGGACTGGCACAGATACGCAGTATTTT
>TRBV30|13|TRBJ1-2|-|few
CAYKARDISGYTF
TGTGCCTACAAAGCCCGGGACATATCTGGCTACACCTTC
>TRBV7-2|15|TRBJ1-3|-|many
CASSPSSTTGNTIYF
TGTGCCAGCAGCCCTTCGTCTACTACTGGAAACACCATATATTTT
>TRBV28|14|TRBJ1-2|TRBD1|few
CASRETGQGYGYTF
TGTGCCAGCAGAGAGACGGGACAGGGTTATGGCTACACCTTC
>TRBV4-1|16|TRBJ2-3|TRBD2|-
CASSLSGGASTDTQYF
TGCGCCAGCAGCCTTAGCGGGGGCGCCAGCACAGATACGCAGTATTTT
>TRBV5-6|13|TRBJ2-7|-|-
CAGSPQGTHEQYF
TGTGCCGGCAGCCCCCAGGGGACCCACGAGCAGTACTTC
>TRBV28|12|TRBJ2-4|-|many
CASSFLRDFRYF
TGTGCCAGCAGTTTTCTCAGGGACTTTAGGTACTTC
>TRBV11-1|13|TRBJ1-1|-|-
CASTAYMNTEAFF
TGTGCCAGCACTGCATACATGAACACTGAAGCTTTCTTT
>TRBV6-1|14|TRBJ2-7|TRBD2|few
CASSLAGGAYEQYF
TGTGCCAGCAGTTTAGCGGGGGGGGCCTACGAGCAGTACTTC
>TRBV18|12|TRBJ2-2|-|-
CASSAYTGELFF
TGTGCCAGCTCAGCGTACACCGGGGAGCTGTTTTTT
>TRBV7-3|15|TRBJ2-7|TRBD1|-
CASSLNAQGTYEQYF
TGTGCCAGCAGCTTAAACGCACAGGGGACCTACGAGCAGTACTTC
>TRBV7-2|15|TRBJ2-2|-|few
CASSLTEARTGELFF
TGTGCCAGCAGCTTGACAGAGGCTCGGACCGGGGAGCTGTTTTTT
>TRBV5-1|15|TRBJ2-5|-|few
CASSLGAPGGETQYF
TGCGCCAGCAGCTTGGGAGCCCCTGGAGGAGAGACCCAGTACTTC
>TRBV19|13|TRBJ1-5|-|-
CASSIALNQPQHF
TGTGCCAGTAGTATAGCTCTAAATCAGCCCCAGCATTTT
>TRBV9|13|TRBJ2-5|-|-
CASSVTGSAAQYF
TGTGCCAGCAGCGTAACAGGGTCGGCGGCCCAGTACTTC